Following are 8 T cell receptor beta chains from one sample sequenced in a study of monozygotic twins with inflammatory bowel disease. TCRdb reprocessed the 5' RACE reads; each CDR3 protein has one entry and no DNA is given. The table for this sample gives about 110,000 distinct CDR3 sequences. Material: blood. These receptors were collected from a human donor with ulcerative colitis or Crohn's disease, or a healthy co-twin of an affected twin (not recorded which).

The rearrangement links TRBV5-6 to TRBJ1-4. This CDR3 region has 13 residues. Germline V gene lookup returns CDR1 SGHDT and CDR2 YYEEEE. The CDR3 sequence is CASSLTTNEKLFF.

The V and J genes are TRBV28 and TRBJ2-7; the TCRdb call, TRBD1, lacks DNA for checking. The CDR3 contains 12 residues. Germline V gene sequence: CDR1 MDHEN, CDR2 SYDVKM. CDR3 amino acids: CASRTGGYEQYF.

The chain carries TRBV20-1 and TRBJ2-7. The CDR3 loop spans 13 amino acids. Germline V CDR1 and CDR2: DFQATT, SNEGSKA (reference sequence). CDR3 amino acids: CSAIETPSYEQYF.

V is TRBV10-3 and J is TRBJ2-3; the TRBD2 assignment by TCRdb is unverifiable without DNA. Germline V gives CDR1 ENHRY, CDR2 SYGVKD. The length of the CDR3 is 18 residues. The CDR3 sequence is CAISEPLSSGSVRDTQYF.

This chain uses TRBV20-1 with TRBJ1-2; TCRdb names TRBD1, which stays unverified in the absence of DNA. Germline assignment: CDR1 DFQATT and CDR2 SNEGSKA (reference sequence). The CDR3 has 13 residues. The CDR3 is CSMDRSTFGGYTF.

V usage is TRBV5-1 and J usage is TRBJ2-2; TCRdb gives TRBD2 as the D gene, but with no DNA this cannot be confirmed. From germline, CDR1 is SGHRS and CDR2 YFSETQ. The CDR3 length is 19 residues. The CDR3 sequence is CASSPSWGASGIDTGELFF.

The chain carries TRBV20-1 and TRBJ2-1. CDR1 and CDR2 (germline): DFQATT, SNEGSKA (reference sequence). This CDR3 has 13 amino acids. The CDR3 protein is CSASLQLNNEQFF.

The chain combines TRBV30 with TRBJ2-4; TCRdb outputs TRBD1, but without DNA this stays unchecked. This CDR3 is built from 15 residues. Per the germline V gene, CDR1 is GTSNPN and CDR2 is SVGIG (reference sequence). The CDR3 sequence is CAWSMGQLAKNIQYF.